This paragraph reports one T cell receptor (beta chain). As yet, its antigen is unknown. A CD45RO-CCR7+CD27+CD95- profile was what naive CD8+ T cells displayed. This sample was taken from a study of CXCR3-negative and CXCR3-positive naive CD8 T cells. Study-wide context: Per library, roughly 1.4 +/- 0.3 million reads; approximately 150 million TRB reads overall. General study results and limits: TRBV-TRBJ usage was similar across naive CXCR3 subsets but distinct in memory cells. Against CXCR3-negative naive cells, CXCR3-positive naive cells showed more hydrophobic TRB CDR3s. Sequencing showed both naive subsets with comparably high diversity, and memory CD8+ cells much lower.

CDR1 and CDR2 from the germline V gene are MNHNS and SASEGT. The CDR3 has 12 residues. The TRB libraries of cDNA were built by UMI-labeled 5' RACE. After re-calling the 5' RACE reads, TCRdb lists one entry per CDR3 protein, DNA absent. Its table lists around 84,000 distinct CDR3 sequences. V and J are TRBV6-1 and TRBJ2-7; TCRdb's D gene call, TRBD1, goes unchecked for lack of DNA. The sequence was collected from a human donor in good health. Some clones in this sample may be carry-over from other donors' samples. The sequenced sample consisted of naive CXCR3+ CD8+ T cells from blood. Subset here: CD45RO-CCR7+CD27+CD95- naive CD8+ T cells expressing CXCR3 (TNR3+). This CDR3 reads CASRQQGIEQYF.